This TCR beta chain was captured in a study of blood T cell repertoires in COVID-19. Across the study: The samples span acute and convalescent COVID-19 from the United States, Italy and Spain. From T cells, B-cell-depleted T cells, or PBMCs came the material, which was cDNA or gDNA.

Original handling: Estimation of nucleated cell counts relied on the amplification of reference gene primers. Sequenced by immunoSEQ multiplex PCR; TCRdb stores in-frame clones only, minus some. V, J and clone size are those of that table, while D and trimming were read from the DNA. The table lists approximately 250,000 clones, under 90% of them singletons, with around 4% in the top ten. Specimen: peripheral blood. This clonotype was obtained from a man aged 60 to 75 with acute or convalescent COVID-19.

CDR3 residues: CASSVDPAVTYEQYF. The CDR3 DNA follows: TGTGCCAGCAGCGTAGACCCGGCGGTAACCTACGAGCAGTACTTC. The chain uses TRBV9 and TRBJ2-7; D remains ambiguous. This CDR3 is 15 amino acids long. Trimming took 0 bases from V and 2 from J, leaving 12 bases between them. CDR1 and CDR2 from the germline V gene are SGDLS and YYNGEE.